This TCR beta chain was documented in a study of T cells in Graves' hyperthyroidism and ophthalmopathy. Study-wide findings and caveats: Ophthalmopathy and stable hyperthyroidism were told apart by a 13 V-J model.

The CDR3 is 15 amino acids. The germline V gene has CDR1 LNHDA and CDR2 SQIVND (reference sequence). Remarks on this clonotype: Its cognate antigen is unknown. A much larger clonotype is one base distant, so this may be a read error.

RNA transcripts served as the template for amplifying TCR beta CDR3 regions. First-round RT-PCR of the TCR CDR3 relied on the HTBI primer set. MiXCR, applied by TCRdb to the multiplex PCR reads, yields one record per CDR3 protein. The sample shows over 700,000 distinct CDR3 sequences, approximately 36% of them seen only once. Stable Graves' hyperthyroidism denoted no ophthalmopathy progression over 18 months. Hyperthyroidism was newly diagnosed in patients aged 18 to 65 (duration under 2 months). Diagnostic decisions used clinical symptoms, serum thyroxine and TRAb, thyroid ultrasound and orbital computed tomography.

The source material was blood. The TCR originated in a woman between 40 and 50 years old with Graves' hyperthyroidism. The chain is built from TRBV19 and TRBJ1-3; D gene uncertain. CDR3 bases: TGTGCCAGTGCCGCGGAGGGAAGGCCTGGAAGCACCATATATTTT. It encodes CASAAEGRPGSTIYF.